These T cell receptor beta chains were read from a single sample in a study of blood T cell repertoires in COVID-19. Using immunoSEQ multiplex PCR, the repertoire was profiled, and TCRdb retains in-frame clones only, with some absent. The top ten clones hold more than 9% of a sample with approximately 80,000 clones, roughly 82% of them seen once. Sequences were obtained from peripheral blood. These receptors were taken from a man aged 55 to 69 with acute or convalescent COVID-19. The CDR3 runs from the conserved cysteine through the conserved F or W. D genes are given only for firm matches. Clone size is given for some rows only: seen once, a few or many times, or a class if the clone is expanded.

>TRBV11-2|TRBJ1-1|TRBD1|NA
CASSLGQTRGTEAFF
TGTGCCAGCAGCTTGGGACAGACTAGGGGCACTGAAGCTTTCTTT
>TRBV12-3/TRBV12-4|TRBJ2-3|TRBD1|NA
CASRQGRLDTQYF
TGTGCCAGCAGACAGGGGCGGCTTGATACGCAGTATTTT
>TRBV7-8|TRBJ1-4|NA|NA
CASSGGGLDNEKLFF
TGTGCCAGCAGTGGGGGGGGCCTCGACAATGAAAAACTGTTTTTT
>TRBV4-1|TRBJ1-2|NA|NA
CASSPGNQGYTF
TGCGCCAGCAGCCCGGGAAATCAGGGCTACACCTTC
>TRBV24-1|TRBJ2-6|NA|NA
CATSRAEASGANVLTF
TGTGCCACCAGTCGGGCGGAGGCCTCTGGGGCCAACGTCCTGACTTTC
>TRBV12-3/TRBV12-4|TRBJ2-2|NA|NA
CASTIGPGELFF
TGTGCCAGCACCATCGGTCCCGGGGAGCTGTTTTTT
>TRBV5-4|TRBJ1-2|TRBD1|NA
CASSMGQGGYGYTF
TGTGCCAGCAGCATGGGACAGGGCGGCTATGGCTACACCTTC
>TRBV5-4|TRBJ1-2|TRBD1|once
CASSSTGGRGSGYGYTF
TGTGCCAGCAGCTCCACAGGGGGCAGAGGAAGCGGCTATGGCTACACCTTC
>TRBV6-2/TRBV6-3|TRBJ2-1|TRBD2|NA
CASSPVVFPSGAYNEQFF
TGTGCCAGCAGCCCCGTCGTTTTCCCTAGCGGGGCATACAATGAGCAGTTCTTC
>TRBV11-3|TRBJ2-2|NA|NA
CASSLDQSGHGTGELFF
TGTGCCAGCAGCTTAGATCAAAGCGGGCATGGGACCGGGGAGCTGTTTTTT
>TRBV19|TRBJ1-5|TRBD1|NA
CASRRTGEHQPQHF
TGTGCCAGTAGACGGACAGGGGAGCATCAGCCCCAGCATTTT
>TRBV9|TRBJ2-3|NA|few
CASSVVRDTDTQYF
TGTGCCAGCAGCGTAGTCAGGGATACAGATACGCAGTATTTT
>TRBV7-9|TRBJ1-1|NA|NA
CASSHTRDLGAFF
TGTGCCAGCAGCCATACCCGGGATTTGGGAGCTTTCTTT
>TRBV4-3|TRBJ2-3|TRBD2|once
CASSRTIAGGTDTQYF
TGCGCCAGCAGCCGAACAATAGCGGGGGGGACAGATACGCAGTATTTT
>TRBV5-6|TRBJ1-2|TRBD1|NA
CASSFRDRLNYGYTF
TGTGCCAGCAGCTTCCGGGACAGGCTTAACTATGGCTACACCTTC
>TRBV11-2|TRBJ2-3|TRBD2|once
CASTLSPASGSVTQYF
TGTGCCAGCACCCTGTCTCCGGCTAGCGGGAGTGTGACGCAGTATTTT
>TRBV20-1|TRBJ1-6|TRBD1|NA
CSASSHQGGKPLHF
TGCAGTGCTAGTTCCCACCAGGGGGGAAAACCCCTCCACTTT
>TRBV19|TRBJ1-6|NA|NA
CASRTGGSSPLHF
TGTGCCAGTAGAACGGGTGGGAGTTCACCCCTCCACTTT
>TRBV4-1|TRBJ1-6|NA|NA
CASSQEAYSPLHF
TGCGCCAGCAGCCAAGAGGCATATTCACCCCTCCACTTT
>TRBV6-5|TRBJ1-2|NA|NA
CASSYGGFIGGYTF
TGTGCCAGCAGTTACGGGGGGTTTATAGGTGGCTACACCTTC
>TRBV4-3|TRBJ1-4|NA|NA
CASSQDRSGQGEKLFF
TGCGCCAGCAGCCAAGATCGATCAGGGCAGGGCGAAAAACTGTTTTTT
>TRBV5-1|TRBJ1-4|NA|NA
CASSSAGRHEKLFF
TGCGCCAGCAGTTCCGCCGGGAGACATGAAAAACTGTTTTTT
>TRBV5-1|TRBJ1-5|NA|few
CASSWGGEDQPQHF
TGCGCCAGCAGCTGGGGAGGGGAGGATCAGCCCCAGCATTTT
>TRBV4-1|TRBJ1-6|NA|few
CASSQDGRGSAGVASPLHF
TGCGCCAGCAGCCAAGATGGGAGGGGGAGCGCGGGGGTGGCTTCACCCCTCCACTTT
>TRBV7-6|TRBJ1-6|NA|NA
CASSLGTTGRLDLHF
TGTGCCAGCAGCTTAGGTACCACCGGGAGGCTTGACCTCCACTTT
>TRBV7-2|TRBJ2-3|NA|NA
CASSSTVTDTQYF
TGTGCCAGCAGTTCAACGGTGACAGATACGCAGTATTTT
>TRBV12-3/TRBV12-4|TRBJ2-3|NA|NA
CASSFAGKDTQYF
TGTGCCAGCAGTTTTGCGGGCAAAGATACGCAGTATTTT
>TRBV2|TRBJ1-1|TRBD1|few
CATHPGTGYRTEAFF
TGTGCCACCCACCCCGGGACAGGGTACCGCACTGAAGCTTTCTTT